At least ten counts were recorded for the clone carrying this T cell receptor beta chain. J lost 1 base, V lost 6 bases, and 7 bases had no gene match. This CDR3 has 16 amino acids. Germline V CDR1 and CDR2: MNHNS, SASEGT. This sample was included in a study of T cells in Graves' hyperthyroidism and ophthalmopathy. Authors of the study amplified TCR beta CDR3 regions from RNA transcripts. The HTBI primer set drove a first-round RT-PCR of the TCR CDR3. TCRdb analysed the multiplex PCR reads with MiXCR anew, one entry per CDR3 protein. In the table there are around 420,000 distinct CDR3 sequences, 15% to 19% of which are singletons. Each diagnosis drew on symptoms, thyroxine, TRAb, thyroid ultrasound and orbital computed tomography findings.

Sequencing input: blood. The chain combines TRBV6-1 with TRBJ2-1; 9 nucleotides match TRBD2. The origin of this receptor is a woman aged 18-35 years with Graves' hyperthyroidism. The CDR3: CASSRSTSGSYNEQFF. CDR3 in DNA: TGTGCCAGCAGCCGATCGACTAGCGGTTCCTACAATGAGCAGTTCTTC.